This T cell receptor beta chain appears in the sequencing data of a study of T cell repertoires in cytomegalovirus infection. Looking at the study overall: Newly reported HLA-C-restricted and thoroughly characterized HLA-B-restricted CMV epitopes were employed. Study conclusions and caveats: Cumulative public TCR beta family frequency identified carriers of CMV plus the relevant HLA.

One entry per CDR3 protein results from TCRdb running MiXCR on the reads. The data show around 430,000 distinct CDR3 sequences, about 44% seen once. Trimming cost V 1 base and J 11 bases, with 26 bases left between them. The CDR3 runs to 17 residues. From germline, CDR1 is SGHDN and CDR2 FVKESK. With respect to this clonotype: Its antigen remains unidentified.

This TCR was sampled from a human donor in good health (CMV status not recorded). Some clones in this sample may be carry-over from other donors' samples. Source: cultured PBMCs, taken from culture after CMV antigen stimulation. This chain uses TRBV14 with TRBJ1-1; a weak D match, TRBD1 (6 bases). CDR3 nucleotides: TGTGCCAGCAGCCAAGTCCTACTCCGGGACAAGGGAAATGTGGCTTTCTTT. Amino acid sequence: CASSQVLLRDKGNVAFF.